The 10 T cell receptor beta chains reported below all come from one sample, sequenced in a study of cytomegalovirus exposure and HLA in healthy donors. This PCR relied on a set of 60 Vbeta primers and 13 Jbeta primers. TCRdb keeps only in-frame clones here, not all; method: immunoSEQ multiplex PCR. The data hold 95,000 to 150,000 clones, with around three quarters observed a single time. The sample taken for sequencing was PBMCs. These receptors originate from a woman between 55 and 75 years old in good health and CMV-seropositive.

This sequence joins TRBV27 and TRBJ2-7, with TRBD2 matching 9 bases. This CDR3 contains 15 residues. After removal of 6 bases from V and 2 bases from J, the junction contained 8 bases not matched to a gene. CDR1 and CDR2 from the germline V gene are MNHEY and SMNVEV (reference sequence). CDR3 DNA: TGTGCCAGCAGGCGTAGCGGGGGACTTCCCTACGAGCAGTACTTC. Amino acid sequence: CASRRSGGLPYEQYF.

In this sample, this clone turned up a few times. The rearrangement uses TRBV4-2 and TRBJ2-1, with a possible D match to TRBD2 (6 bases). The CDR3 consists of 16 residues. Between the trimmed V and J ends, which lost 3 bases and 8 bases, there was a span of 20 bases. Germline CDR1 is LGHNA and CDR2 is YNFKEQ. CDR3 protein: CASSQDPRRLVHEQFF. The CDR3, as DNA: TGTGCCAGCAGCCAGGACCCACGAAGACTAGTCCATGAGCAGTTCTTC.

The count of this clone is one. The rearrangement joins TRBV5-1 to TRBJ1-1; D call uncertain. Trimming pared 4 bases from V and 0 bases from J, leaving 10 bases between. The CDR3 runs 14 residues. Germline V CDR1 and CDR2: SGHRS, YFSETQ. This CDR3 reads CASSDSAMNTEAFF. The CDR3 DNA sequence: TGCGCCAGCAGCGATAGTGCCATGAACACTGAAGCTTTCTTT.

The rearrangement uses TRBV5-1 and TRBJ1-2; D remains unclear. Germline loops: CDR1 SGHRS, CDR2 YFSETQ. V gave up 1 base and J gave up 4 bases, with 11 bases separating them. The CDR3 loop spans 14 amino acids. The CDR3 DNA sequence: TGCGCCAGCAGCTTGATACCCGGGAGCTATGGCTACACCTTC. It yields the protein CASSLIPGSYGYTF.

V usage is TRBV6-5 and J usage is TRBJ1-2, with 8 bases fitting TRBD1. Germline values: CDR1 MNHEY, CDR2 SVGAGI. This CDR3 has 13 amino acids. Trimming removed 0 bases from V and 9 bases from J; junction bases left unmatched: 3. CDR3 sequence reads: CASSYSRQGSYTF. In DNA form, the CDR3 reads TGTGCCAGCAGTTACTCACGACAGGGGAGCTACACCTTC.

This chain connects TRBV9 to TRBJ1-3; tentatively, D is TRBD1 (6 bases). The germline V gene encodes CDR1 SGDLS and CDR2 YYNGEE. V lost 7 bases to trimming and J lost 3 bases, with 17 bases between them. The CDR3 loop spans 15 amino acids. CDR3 loop: CASSGGGANGNTIYF. CDR3 nucleotides: TGTGCCAGCTCAGGTGGGGGGGCTAATGGAAACACCATATATTTT.

J is TRBJ1-1 and V is TRBV7-2, with unresolved D. The V end lost 6 bases, the J end lost 4 bases, and 12 bases lay between the germline ends. The CDR3 sequence is 13 residues long. From germline, CDR1 is SGHTA and CDR2 FQGNSA. CDR3 loop: CASRAWEGTEAFF. In nucleotides, the CDR3 is TGTGCCAGCAGGGCTTGGGAGGGCACTGAAGCTTTCTTT.

The chain couples TRBV7-2 to TRBJ2-7, with D unclear. The germline V gene has CDR1 SGHTA and CDR2 FQGNSA. CDR3 length: 15 amino acids. The germline V and J ends were trimmed by 2 bases and 3 bases, with 14 bases remaining between them. As DNA, the CDR3 is TGTGCCAGCAGCTTAAGTAGGTCAGGCTTCTACGAGCAGTACTTC. Translating gives CASSLSRSGFYEQYF.

Concerning this clone: This sample includes further DNA sequences coding for the same CDR3. The CDR3 loop is CASSQGQVPEAFF. CDR3 coding DNA: TGTGCCAGCAGCCAAGGACAGGTTCCTGAAGCTTTCTTT. The chain combines TRBV6-5 with TRBJ1-1, with 7 bases aligning to TRBD1. V was pared by 6 bases and J by 6 bases, with 7 bases of the junction left unmatched. The V gene's germline CDR1 is MNHEY and CDR2 SVGAGI. The CDR3 contains 13 residues.

Comments on this clone: Different DNA sequences within this sample yield the same CDR3. V is TRBV7-3 and J is TRBJ1-1; D ambiguous. The CDR3 totals 13 residues. V dropped 6 bases and J dropped 1 base, with 9 bases sitting between them. From germline, CDR1 is SGHTA and CDR2 FQGTGA. The CDR3 DNA follows: TGTGCCAGCAGTTTGAGGCAGAACACTGAAGCTTTCTTT. As protein: CASSLRQNTEAFF.